This TCR beta chain was recorded in a study of blood T cell repertoires in COVID-19. Overall study: Acute and convalescent COVID-19 specimens originated in the United States, Italy and Spain. PBMCs, B-cell-depleted T cells, or T cells provided the cDNA or gDNA that made up the material.

Trimming took 0 bases from V and 11 from J; bases not matched to a gene: 6. The germline V gene encodes CDR1 SGDLS and CDR2 YYNGEE. CDR3 length: 15 residues. Profiling relied on immunoSEQ multiplex PCR, and the TCRdb table lists in-frame clones only, not all of them. Here the sample spans almost 200,000 clones, about 89% being singletons. Participant ages covered about 18 to 89 years across 24 US areas. Donors in Cohort 3 counted as recovered after two negative PCRs, clearance, or symptom resolution. The clonotype was recovered from a woman between 18 and 30 years old who had recovered from COVID-19. This chain connects TRBV9 to TRBJ1-6, with 9 bases identical to TRBD1. Sequenced material: PBMCs or T cells enriched from blood (not recorded which). CDR3 DNA: TGTGCCAGCAGCGTAGATGGGACAGGGTCTCCACCCCTCCACTTT. This encodes CASSVDGTGSPPLHF.